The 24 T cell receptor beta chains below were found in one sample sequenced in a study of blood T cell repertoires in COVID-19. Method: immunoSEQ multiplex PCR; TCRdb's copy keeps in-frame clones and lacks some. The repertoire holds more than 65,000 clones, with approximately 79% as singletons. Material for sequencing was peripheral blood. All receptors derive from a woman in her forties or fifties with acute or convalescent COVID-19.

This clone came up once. In DNA form, the CDR3 reads TGTGCCACCAGCAGAGTCGAACAGGACTATAGCAATCAGCCCCAGCATTTT. It is translated as CATSRVEQDYSNQPQHF. The rearrangement links TRBV15 to TRBJ1-5; maybe TRBD1 (5 bases). V was pared by 1 base and J by 0 bases, with 13 bases between. Germline lookup yields CDR1 LNHNV and CDR2 YYDKDF (reference sequence). This CDR3 spans 17 amino acids.

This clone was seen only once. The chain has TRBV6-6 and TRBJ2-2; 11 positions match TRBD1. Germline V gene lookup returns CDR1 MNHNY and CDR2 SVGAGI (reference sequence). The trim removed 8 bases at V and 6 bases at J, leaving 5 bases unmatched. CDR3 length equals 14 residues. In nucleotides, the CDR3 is TGTGCCAGCGTGGGGACAGGGGGTTCCGGGGAGCTGTTTTTT. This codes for CASVGTGGSGELFF.

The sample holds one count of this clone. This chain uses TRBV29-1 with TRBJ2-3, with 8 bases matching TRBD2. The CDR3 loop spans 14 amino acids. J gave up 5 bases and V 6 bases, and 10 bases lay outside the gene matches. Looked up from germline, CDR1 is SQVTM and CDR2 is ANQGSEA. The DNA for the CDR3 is TGCAGCGTCGCCTCGGGGGGGCATAAAGATACGCAGTATTTT. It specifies CSVASGGHKDTQYF.

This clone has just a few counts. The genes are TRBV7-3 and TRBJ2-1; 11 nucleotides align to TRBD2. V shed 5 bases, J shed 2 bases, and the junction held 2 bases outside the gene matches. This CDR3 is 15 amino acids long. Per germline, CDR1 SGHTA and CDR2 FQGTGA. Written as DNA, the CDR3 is TGTGCCAGCAGCACTAGCGGGAGCCCCTACAATGAGCAGTTCTTC. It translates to CASSTSGSPYNEQFF.

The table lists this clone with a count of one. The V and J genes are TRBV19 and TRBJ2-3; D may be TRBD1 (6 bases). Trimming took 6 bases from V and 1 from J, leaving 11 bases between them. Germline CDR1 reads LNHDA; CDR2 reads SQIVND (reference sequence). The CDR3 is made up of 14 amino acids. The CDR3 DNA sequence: TGTGCCAGTAGGGAACAGGGTCGCACAGATACGCAGTATTTT. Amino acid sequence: CASREQGRTDTQYF.

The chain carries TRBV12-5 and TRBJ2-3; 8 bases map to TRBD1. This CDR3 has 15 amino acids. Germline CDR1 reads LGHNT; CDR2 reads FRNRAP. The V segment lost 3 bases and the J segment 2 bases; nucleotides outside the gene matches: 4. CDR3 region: CASGFGTGYTDTQYF. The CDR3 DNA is TGTGCTAGTGGTTTTGGGACAGGTTACACAGATACGCAGTATTTT.

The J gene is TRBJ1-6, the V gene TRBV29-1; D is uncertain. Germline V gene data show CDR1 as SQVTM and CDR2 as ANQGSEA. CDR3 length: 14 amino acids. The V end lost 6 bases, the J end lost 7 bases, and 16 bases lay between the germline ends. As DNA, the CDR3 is TGCAGCGTGAAATACGGTTCGGAGAATTCACCCCTCCACTTT. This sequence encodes CSVKYGSENSPLHF.

The CDR3 sequence is CASSSTVSGTEAFF. CDR3 sequence (DNA): TGTGCCAGCAGCTCGACAGTCTCCGGCACTGAAGCTTTCTTT. The rearrangement uses TRBV7-2 and TRBJ1-1; possibly TRBD1 for D (5 bases). CDR1 and CDR2 from the germline V gene are SGHTA and FQGNSA. Trimming removed 4 bases from V and 4 bases from J, with 13 bases in between. The CDR3 loop spans 14 amino acids.

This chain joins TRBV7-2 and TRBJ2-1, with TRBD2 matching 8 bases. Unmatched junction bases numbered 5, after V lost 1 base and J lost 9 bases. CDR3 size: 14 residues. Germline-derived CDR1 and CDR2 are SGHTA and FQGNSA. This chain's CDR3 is CASSLEREGVEQFF. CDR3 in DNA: TGTGCCAGCAGCTTAGAACGGGAGGGGGTTGAGCAGTTCTTC.

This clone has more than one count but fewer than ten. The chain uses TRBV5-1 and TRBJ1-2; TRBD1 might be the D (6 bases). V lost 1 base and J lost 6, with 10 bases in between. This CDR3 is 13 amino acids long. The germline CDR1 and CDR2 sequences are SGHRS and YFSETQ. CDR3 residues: CASSLTWTDGYTF. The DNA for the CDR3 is TGCGCCAGCAGCTTGACGTGGACAGATGGCTACACCTTC. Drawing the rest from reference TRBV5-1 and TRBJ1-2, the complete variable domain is KAGVTQTPRYLIKTRGQQVTLSCSPISGHRSVSWYQQTPGQGLQFLFEYFSETQRNKGNFPGRFSGRQFSNSRSEMNVSTLELGDSALYLCASSLTWTDGYTFGSGTRLTVV.

The CDR3 region is CASSYLEGSMNTEAFF. For the CDR3, the DNA is TGTGCCAGCAGTTACTTGGAGGGATCCATGAACACTGAAGCTTTCTTT. This sequence joins TRBV6-6 and TRBJ1-1; no clear D. The V and J ends lost 1 base and 0 bases respectively, with 12 bases between them. The V gene's germline CDR1 is MNHNY and CDR2 SVGAGI (reference sequence). This CDR3 has 16 residues.

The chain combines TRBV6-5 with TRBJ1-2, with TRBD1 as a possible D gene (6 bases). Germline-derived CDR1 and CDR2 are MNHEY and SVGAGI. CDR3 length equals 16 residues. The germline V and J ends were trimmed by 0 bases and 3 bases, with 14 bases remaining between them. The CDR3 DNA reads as TGTGCCAGCAGTTACTCGCGCGCGGGGGCGCACTATGGCTACACCTTC. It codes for CASSYSRAGAHYGYTF.

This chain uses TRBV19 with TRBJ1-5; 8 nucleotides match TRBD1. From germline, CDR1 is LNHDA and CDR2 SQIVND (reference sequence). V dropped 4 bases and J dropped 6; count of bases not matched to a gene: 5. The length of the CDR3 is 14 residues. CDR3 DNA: TGTGCCAGTAGTAAGGGGACAGGTTCTCAGCCCCAGCATTTT. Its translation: CASSKGTGSQPQHF.

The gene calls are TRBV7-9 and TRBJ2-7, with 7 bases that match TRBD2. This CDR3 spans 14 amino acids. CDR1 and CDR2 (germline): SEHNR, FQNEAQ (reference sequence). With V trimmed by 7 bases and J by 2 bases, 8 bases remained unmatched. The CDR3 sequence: CASNRGEGTYEQYF. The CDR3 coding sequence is TGTGCCAGCAACCGGGGGGAGGGAACCTACGAGCAGTACTTC.

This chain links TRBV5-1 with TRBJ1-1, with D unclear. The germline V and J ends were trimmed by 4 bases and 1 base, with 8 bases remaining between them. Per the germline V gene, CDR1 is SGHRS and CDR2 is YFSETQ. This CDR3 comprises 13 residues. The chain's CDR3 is CASSQQTNTEAFF. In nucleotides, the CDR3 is TGCGCCAGCAGCCAACAGACGAACACTGAAGCTTTCTTT.

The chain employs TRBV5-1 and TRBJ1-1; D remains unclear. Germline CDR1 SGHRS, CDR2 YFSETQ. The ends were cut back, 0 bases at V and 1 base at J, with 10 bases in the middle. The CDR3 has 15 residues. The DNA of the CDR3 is TGCGCCAGCAGCTTGGCCGACAACTGGAACACTGAAGCTTTCTTT. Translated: CASSLADNWNTEAFF.

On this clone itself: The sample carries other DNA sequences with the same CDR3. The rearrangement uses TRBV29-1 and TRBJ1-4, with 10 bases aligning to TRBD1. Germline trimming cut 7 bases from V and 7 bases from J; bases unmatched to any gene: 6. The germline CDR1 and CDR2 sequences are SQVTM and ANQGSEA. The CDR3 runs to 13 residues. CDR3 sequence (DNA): TGCAGCGCCCTGACAGGGGGCGGTGAAAAACTGTTTTTT. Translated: CSALTGGGEKLFF.

The CDR3 region is CASSRGTTNTGELFF. CDR3 nucleotides: TGTGCCAGCAGCCGCGGGACTACCAACACCGGGGAGCTGTTTTTT. The chain joins TRBV7-9 to TRBJ2-2, with 7 bases identical to TRBD2. The germline gives CDR1 SEHNR, CDR2 FQNEAQ (reference sequence). Losses at the gene ends were 5 bases for V and 2 bases for J; bases not matched to a gene: 5. The CDR3 spans 15 residues.

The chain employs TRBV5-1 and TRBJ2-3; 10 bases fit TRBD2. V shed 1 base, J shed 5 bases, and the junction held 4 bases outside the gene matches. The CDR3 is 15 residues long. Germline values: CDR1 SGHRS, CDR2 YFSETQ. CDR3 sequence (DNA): TGCGCCAGCAGCTTGATAGCGGGGGGCCGAGATACGCAGTATTTT. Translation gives CASSLIAGGRDTQYF.

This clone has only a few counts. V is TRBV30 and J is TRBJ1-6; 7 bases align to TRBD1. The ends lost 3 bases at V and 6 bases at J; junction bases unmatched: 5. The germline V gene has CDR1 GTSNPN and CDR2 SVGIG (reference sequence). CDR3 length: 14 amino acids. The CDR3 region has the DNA TGTGCCTGGAGGAGGGGACAGCCTAATTCACCCCTCCACTTT. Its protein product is CAWRRGQPNSPLHF.

This chain's CDR3 is CASSQDNLDTQYF. CDR3 in DNA: TGCGCCAGCAGCCAAGATAATCTAGATACGCAGTATTTT. The chain recombines TRBV4-3 with TRBJ2-3, with unresolved D. Trimming stripped 0 bases from V and 5 bases from J, with 6 bases between. The CDR3 runs 13 residues. Germline V CDR1 and CDR2: LGHNA, YSLEER.

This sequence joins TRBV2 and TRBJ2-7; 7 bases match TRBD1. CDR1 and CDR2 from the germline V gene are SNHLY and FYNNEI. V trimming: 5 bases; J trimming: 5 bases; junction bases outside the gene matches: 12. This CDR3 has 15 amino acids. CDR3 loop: CASSREITGVDEQYF. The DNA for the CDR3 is TGTGCCAGCAGTCGAGAAATCACAGGGGTAGACGAGCAGTACTTC.

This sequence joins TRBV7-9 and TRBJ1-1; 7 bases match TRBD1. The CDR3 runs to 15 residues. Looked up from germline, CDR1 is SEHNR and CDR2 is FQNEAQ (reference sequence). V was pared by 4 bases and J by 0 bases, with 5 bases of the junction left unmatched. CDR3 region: CASSSPTGMNTEAFF. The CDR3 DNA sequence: TGTGCCAGCAGCTCCCCGACAGGGATGAACACTGAAGCTTTCTTT.

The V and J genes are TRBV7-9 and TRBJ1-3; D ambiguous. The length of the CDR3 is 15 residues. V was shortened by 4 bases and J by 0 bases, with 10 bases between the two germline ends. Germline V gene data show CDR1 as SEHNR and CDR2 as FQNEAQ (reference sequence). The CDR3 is CASSSWRVSGNTIYF. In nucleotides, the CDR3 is TGTGCCAGCAGCTCCTGGAGAGTCTCTGGAAACACCATATATTTT.